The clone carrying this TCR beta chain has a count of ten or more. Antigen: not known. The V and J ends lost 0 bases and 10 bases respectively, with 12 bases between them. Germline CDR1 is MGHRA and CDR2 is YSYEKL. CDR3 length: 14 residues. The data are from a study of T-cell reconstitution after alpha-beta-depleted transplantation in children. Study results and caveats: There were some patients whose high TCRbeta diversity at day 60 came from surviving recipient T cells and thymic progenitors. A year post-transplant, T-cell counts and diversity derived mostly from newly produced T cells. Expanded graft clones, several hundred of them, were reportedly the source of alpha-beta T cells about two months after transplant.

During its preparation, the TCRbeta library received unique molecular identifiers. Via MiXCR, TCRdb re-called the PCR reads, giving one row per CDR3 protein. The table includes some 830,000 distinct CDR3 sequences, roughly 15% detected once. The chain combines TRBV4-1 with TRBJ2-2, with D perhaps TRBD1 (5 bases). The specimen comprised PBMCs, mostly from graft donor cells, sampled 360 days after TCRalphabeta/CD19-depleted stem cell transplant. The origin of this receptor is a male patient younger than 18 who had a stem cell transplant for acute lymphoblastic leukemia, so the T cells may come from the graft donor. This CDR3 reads CASSQDGPGLELFF. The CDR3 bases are TGCGCCAGCAGCCAAGATGGGCCAGGGCTGGAGCTGTTTTTT.